What follows are 21 T cell receptor beta chains derived from one specimen sequenced in a study of technical replicates of blood from several donors. The assay was immunoSEQ multiplex PCR, and TCRdb's table has in-frame clones only and misses some. This sample carries roughly 72,000 clones, about 96% of them seen once, and the ten largest clones take approximately 0.32%. Sequencing used T cells isolated from PBMCs. Receptors originate from a human donor in good health.

This chain uses TRBV6-5 with TRBJ2-3, with 7 bases fitting TRBD1. This CDR3 contains 16 residues. The V segment lost 0 bases and the J segment 7 bases; nucleotides outside the gene matches: 10. Germline CDR1 is MNHEY and CDR2 is SVGAGI. Written as DNA, the CDR3 is TGTGCCAGCAGTTACTCGTGGACAGGACGTCGAAATACGCAGTATTTT. Amino acid sequence: CASSYSWTGRRNTQYF.

The chain links TRBV29-1 to TRBJ1-4; no firm D call. CDR3 length: 12 amino acids. In germline, CDR1 is SQVTM, CDR2 ANQGSEA. V was cut by 4 bases and J by 8 bases, with 11 bases left in between. The CDR3 loop is CSVGGYREKLFF. The CDR3 DNA reads TGCAGCGTTGGAGGGTATCGGGAAAAACTGTTTTTT.

This rearrangement joins TRBV11-2 to TRBJ2-6, with 7 bases identical to TRBD2. Germline-derived CDR1 and CDR2 are SGHAT and FQNNGV. The V segment lost 3 bases and the J segment 3 bases; nucleotides outside the gene matches: 2. The CDR3 contains 15 residues. CDR3 sequence (DNA): TGTGCCAGCAGCTTTAGGGAGGGTGGGGCCAACGTCCTGACTTTC. It specifies CASSFREGGANVLTF.

This sequence joins TRBV27 and TRBJ2-1, with TRBD2 identical over 7 bases. Unmatched junction bases numbered 13, after V lost 5 bases and J lost 9 bases. The CDR3 runs to 15 residues. Germline lookup yields CDR1 MNHEY and CDR2 SMNVEV (reference sequence). Here the CDR3 reads CASSVLATTWGEQFF. The CDR3 DNA follows: TGTGCCAGCAGTGTACTAGCGACCACGTGGGGTGAGCAGTTCTTC.

The chain links TRBV2 to TRBJ2-3, with D unclear. CDR3 size: 15 residues. V gave up 1 base and J gave up 2 bases, with 10 bases separating them. Germline V gene sequence: CDR1 SNHLY, CDR2 FYNNEI. In nucleotides, the CDR3 is TGTGCCAGCAGTGAAGACGGCGGAAACACAGATACGCAGTATTTT. Amino acid sequence: CASSEDGGNTDTQYF.

The chain links TRBV9 to TRBJ2-3; a possible D gene is TRBD2 (6 bases). V was clipped by 3 bases and J by 0 bases, with 14 bases between them. Germline V gene data show CDR1 as SGDLS and CDR2 as YYNGEE. The CDR3 sequence is 16 residues long. CDR3 residues: CASSALVAASTDTQYF. The CDR3 nucleotides read TGTGCCAGCAGCGCCCTGGTAGCGGCCAGCACAGATACGCAGTATTTT.

The chain recombines TRBV2 with TRBJ2-5; possibly TRBD2 for D (5 bases). CDR1 is SNHLY and CDR2 is FYNNEI in the germline V gene. V was clipped by 3 bases and J by 5 bases, with 7 bases between them. The CDR3 is 12 residues long. The DNA of the CDR3 is TGTGCCAGCAGTGACGGGGATGAGACCCAGTACTTC. Its protein product is CASSDGDETQYF.

The chain carries TRBV9 and TRBJ1-4; 7 bases are a match to TRBD1. Germline loops: CDR1 SGDLS, CDR2 YYNGEE. The CDR3 loop spans 15 amino acids. V gave up 4 bases and J gave up 4 bases; unmatched junction bases: 7. The CDR3 DNA reads TGTGCCAGCAGCCCCGAGGGGGCCATTAATGAAAAACTGTTTTTT. It is translated as CASSPEGAINEKLFF.

The chain carries TRBV5-5 and TRBJ2-7; possibly TRBD1 for D (5 bases). The length of the CDR3 is 13 residues. Germline V CDR1 and CDR2: SGHKS, YYEKEE (reference sequence). V lost 4 bases and J lost 1, with 9 bases in between. DNA of the CDR3: TGTGCCAGCAGCCAGGGCCAATCCTACGAGCAGTACTTC. This codes for CASSQGQSYEQYF.

In this sample, this clone turned up a few times. V is TRBV28 and J is TRBJ1-1, with D uncertain. In germline, CDR1 is MDHEN, CDR2 SYDVKM. This CDR3 has 14 amino acids. The V and J ends lost 3 bases and 0 bases respectively, with 8 bases between them. The CDR3 DNA follows: TGTGCCAGCAGTTTGTACAGCCTGAACACTGAAGCTTTCTTT. The encoded protein is CASSLYSLNTEAFF.

This chain uses TRBV5-1 with TRBJ1-1, with no clear D. V shed 4 bases and J shed 3 bases, with 13 bases lying between them. The CDR3 loop spans 14 amino acids. The V gene's germline CDR1 is SGHRS and CDR2 YFSETQ. The CDR3, as DNA: TGCGCCAGCAGCGTATCCGCCTCAGACACTGAAGCTTTCTTT. Translation: CASSVSASDTEAFF.

This clone was detected only a few times. The V call is TRBV28, the J call TRBJ1-4; D may be TRBD1 (6 bases). V lost 6 bases and J 7 bases, leaving 12 bases between the germline ends. The germline gives CDR1 MDHEN, CDR2 SYDVKM. This CDR3 is 13 amino acids long. The CDR3 DNA sequence: TGTGCCAGCAGATGGGGCAGGGGTGAAAAACTGTTTTTT. This gives the protein CASRWGRGEKLFF.

This rearrangement joins TRBV19 to TRBJ1-2, with TRBD1 matching over 9 bases. Looked up from germline, CDR1 is LNHDA and CDR2 is SQIVND (reference sequence). V dropped 6 bases and J dropped 8; count of bases not matched to a gene: 10. This CDR3 comprises 14 residues. The CDR3 DNA reads TGTGCCAGTAGCCCTCAGCGGACAGGGGTCGGCTACACCTTC. It encodes CASSPQRTGVGYTF.

CDR3 loop: CASRPYRRADTQYF. The CDR3 coding sequence is TGTGCCAGCAGGCCCTATAGGAGAGCGGATACGCAGTATTTT. The genes are TRBV6-5 and TRBJ2-3; unclear D gene. V lost 6 bases to trimming and J lost 6 bases, with 16 bases between them. Germline-derived CDR1 and CDR2 are MNHEY and SVGAGI. This CDR3 contains 14 residues.

The chain uses TRBV4-2 and TRBJ2-7; D remains unclear. Germline V gene lookup returns CDR1 LGHNA and CDR2 YNFKEQ. The ends were cut back, 4 bases at V and 0 bases at J, with 10 bases in the middle. This CDR3 has 14 amino acids. As DNA, the CDR3 is TGTGCCAGCAGCCGACACGGAAGCTCCTACGAGCAGTACTTC. It is translated as CASSRHGSSYEQYF.

CDR3 sequence: CASSLGTGGPGDEQYF. The CDR3 nucleotides read TGCGCCAGCAGCTTGGGGACAGGAGGCCCCGGGGACGAGCAGTACTTC. V usage is TRBV5-1 and J usage is TRBJ2-7, with TRBD1 identical over 7 bases. Germline V gene lookup returns CDR1 SGHRS and CDR2 YFSETQ. Trimming cost V 0 bases and J 5 bases; bases outside gene matches: 11. The CDR3 consists of 16 residues.

This clone was found once. This rearrangement joins TRBV5-1 to TRBJ2-3; TRBD2 matches 9 bases. The CDR3 runs 16 residues. CDR1 is SGHRS, CDR2 YFSETQ, per germline. With V trimmed by 4 bases and J by 5 bases, 11 bases remained unmatched. The CDR3 sequence is CASSVTSGAGGDTQYF. CDR3 in DNA: TGCGCCAGCAGCGTGACTAGCGGAGCGGGGGGAGATACGCAGTATTTT.

This rearrangement joins TRBV9 to TRBJ2-3; D not certain. Trimming took 3 bases from V and 2 from J, leaving 7 bases between them. This CDR3 is built from 13 residues. Germline V lookup: CDR1 SGDLS, CDR2 YYNGEE. CDR3 DNA sequence: TGTGCCAGCAGCGGACAAGACACAGATACGCAGTATTTT. Amino acids: CASSGQDTDTQYF.

The chain has TRBV27 and TRBJ2-5, with D perhaps TRBD1 (5 bases). The CDR3 has 14 amino acids. V was pared by 1 base and J by 5 bases, with 11 bases between. Germline CDR1 is MNHEY and CDR2 is SMNVEV (reference sequence). The CDR3 DNA sequence: TGTGCCAGCAGTTTATTAGGGGTTGGGGAGACCCAGTACTTC. Amino acid sequence: CASSLLGVGETQYF.

This sequence joins TRBV6-1 and TRBJ2-2; TRBD2 matches at 12 bases. V shed 2 bases and J 6 bases; nucleotides not matched to a gene: 1. The germline gives CDR1 MNHNS, CDR2 SASEGT. This CDR3 has 15 amino acids. The CDR3 protein is CASSELAGGPGELFF. The CDR3, as DNA: TGTGCCAGCAGTGAACTAGCGGGAGGGCCCGGGGAGCTGTTTTTT.

The V gene is TRBV27, the J gene TRBJ1-5; D might be TRBD1 (5 bases). The CDR3 has 13 amino acids. V gave up 7 bases and J gave up 9 bases, with 16 bases separating them. The germline CDR1 and CDR2 sequences are MNHEY and SMNVEV (reference sequence). The CDR3 nucleotides read TGTGCCAGCAAGTTGGGAAGGGGTGGGCCCCAGCATTTT. It specifies CASKLGRGGPQHF.